This T cell receptor (beta chain) was obtained from a study of Tregs in tolerant kidney transplant recipients. In the study overall: CFSE-labeled recipient PBMCs were cultured approximately 6 days with irradiated graft donor PBMCs, then FACS-sorted. Findings and caveats of the study: Expanding Tregs on activated donor B cells appeared to best identify donor-specific TCRbeta clones. Validation in larger populations is needed because few patients were studied. Biological reproducibility was not directly addressed, but technical replication error appeared minimal.

With regard to this clone: Its antigen is currently unknown.

This CDR3 has 16 amino acids. Trimming pared 0 bases from V and 5 bases from J, leaving 16 bases between. Germline CDR1 reads KGHSH; CDR2 reads LQKENI. Sequencing was performed with immunoSEQ multiplex PCR; in TCRdb, only in-frame clones are kept and a portion is missing. The repertoire holds 7,000 to 9,000 clones, with about 44% as singletons. The sequenced material came from CD4+ T cells from blood cultured with allogeneic cells. The sequence was collected from a human donor in good health. The chain combines TRBV18 with TRBJ1-1, with unresolved D. CDR3 protein: CASSPPSKRAETEAFF. CDR3 coding DNA: TGTGCCAGCTCACCACCCTCAAAAAGGGCGGAGACTGAAGCTTTCTTT.